The 12 T cell receptor beta chains listed next were all sequenced from one sample in a study of blood T cells in healthy people across ages. Alongside a J-beta primer mix, a sample-barcoded 5' primer served in a second PCR lasting about 7 to 11 cycles. TCRdb processed the 5' RACE reads anew with MiXCR; each CDR3 protein has one entry. The sample has 920,000 or so distinct CDR3 sequences, 40% to 55% seen once. Sample: blood. These receptors were collected from a woman aged 55-70 years in good health.

This clonotype was picked up one time. This chain links TRBV24-1 with TRBJ2-5, with D perhaps TRBD2 (6 bases). The CDR3 consists of 16 residues. Germline-derived CDR1 and CDR2 are KGHDR and SFDVKD. The CDR3 nucleotides read TGTGCTACCTCAGGAGGGCCCCTAAGCGGCCAAGAGACCCAGTACTTC. Amino acids: CATSGGPLSGQETQYF.

The chain uses TRBV18 and TRBJ2-7; perhaps TRBD2 as D (6 bases). The germline V gene has CDR1 KGHSH and CDR2 LQKENI. The ends were cut back, 0 bases at V and 2 bases at J, with 11 bases in the middle. This CDR3 has 15 residues. CDR3 DNA sequence: TGTGCCAGCTCACCACCTGGCGGGATGACCTACGAGCAGTACTTC. It translates to CASSPPGGMTYEQYF.

Of note for this clonotype: The conserved closing phenylalanine or tryptophan is absent in this CDR3, likely reflecting a read error. This rearrangement joins TRBV20-1 to TRBJ2-3; TRBD2 matches 9 bases. In germline, CDR1 is DFQATT, CDR2 SNEGSKA (reference sequence). This CDR3 is 15 amino acids long. The V and J ends lost 5 bases and 1 base, in that order; junction bases with no gene match: 7. The CDR3 DNA is TGCAGTGCTCTCCCTGTAGCGGGAGGCACAGATACGCAGTATCTT. This sequence encodes CSALPVAGGTDTQYL.

This clonotype was observed many times. At one boundary the junction diverges from the germline segment, which might be a read error. The V call is TRBV27, the J call TRBJ2-7; 8 bases align to TRBD2. Looked up from germline, CDR1 is MNHEY and CDR2 is SMNVEV (reference sequence). The CDR3 covers 14 residues. CDR3 in amino acids: CASSSSGGSYEQYF. For the CDR3, the DNA is TGCGCCAGCAGTTCCAGCGGGGGCTCCTACGAGCAGTACTTC.

The V gene is TRBV10-1, the J gene TRBJ2-1, with 14 bases that match TRBD2. The V and J ends lost 0 bases and 8 bases, in that order; junction bases with no gene match: 6. CDR3 length: 17 amino acids. Germline V gene lookup returns CDR1 WNHNN and CDR2 SYGVQD (reference sequence). The CDR3 DNA reads as TGCGCCAGCAGTGAGTCGGGGACTAGCGGGAGTTTGTATGAGCAGTTCTTC. This translates into CASSESGTSGSLYEQFF.

V is TRBV12-3 or TRBV12-4 and J is TRBJ2-7; D gene uncertain. The DNA end favors TRBJ2-5, so the J call may be wrong. The CDR3 is 15 residues long. CDR3 sequence: CASTLGIVPLETQYF. As DNA, the CDR3 is TGTGCCAGCACTCTAGGGATAGTACCCCTCGAGACCCAGTACTTC.

This clonotype was counted once. V usage is TRBV3-1 and J usage is TRBJ2-7, with 7 bases lining up with TRBD1. The CDR3 runs 14 residues. V lost 4 bases, J lost 2 bases, and 5 bases stayed unmatched. Germline values: CDR1 LGHDT, CDR2 YNNKEL (reference sequence). As DNA, the CDR3 is TGTGCCAGCAGCCGACAGGGTTCAACCTACGAGCAGTACTTC. It is translated as CASSRQGSTYEQYF.

The chain links TRBV5-1 to TRBJ2-5, with a possible D match to TRBD1 (5 bases). Germline CDR1 SGHRS, CDR2 YFSETQ. The CDR3 covers 14 residues. V was cut by 6 bases and J by 2 bases, with 14 bases left in between. Here the CDR3 reads CASILQDTQETQYF. The CDR3 nucleotides read TGCGCCAGCATCTTACAGGACACACAAGAGACCCAGTACTTC.

In this sample, this clonotype turned up many times. This chain links TRBV10-2 with TRBJ2-1; D is unclear. This CDR3 contains 13 residues. Germline CDR1 reads WSHSY; CDR2 reads SAAADI. Trimming left V 2 bases short and J 4 bases short, with 6 bases between. The chain's CDR3 is CASSEIPYNEQFF. The CDR3, as DNA: TGCGCCAGCAGTGAGATCCCTTACAATGAGCAGTTCTTC.

V is TRBV29-1 and J is TRBJ1-5, with 7 bases lining up with TRBD1. The CDR3 runs to 13 residues. V lost 6 bases to trimming and J lost 3 bases; unmatched junction nucleotides: 5. Germline assignment: CDR1 SQVTM and CDR2 ANQGSEA. The CDR3 here is CSVRDRDNQPQHF. DNA of the CDR3: TGCAGCGTCCGCGACAGGGACAATCAGCCCCAGCATTTT.

J is TRBJ1-1 and V is TRBV10-3; D unclear. This CDR3 comprises 13 residues. V was trimmed by 4 bases and J by 10 bases, leaving 16 bases between them. Germline CDR1 reads ENHRY; CDR2 reads SYGVKD. The chain's CDR3 is CAISGAFSTRAFF. CDR3 nucleotides: TGTGCCATCAGTGGGGCCTTCAGTACCCGAGCTTTCTTT.

The V call is TRBV20-1, the J call TRBJ2-7; 12 nucleotides line up with TRBD2. CDR1 and CDR2 from the germline V gene are DFQATT and SNEGSKA (reference sequence). V was clipped by 5 bases and J by 1 base; unmatched bases: 3. This CDR3 comprises 14 residues. CDR3 in amino acids: CSAPLAGGSYEQYF. CDR3 nucleotides: TGCAGTGCTCCCCTAGCGGGAGGGTCCTACGAGCAGTACTTC.